The clone carrying this TCR beta chain was detected once. This sample was included in a study of T cells in Graves' hyperthyroidism and ophthalmopathy. The V gene end was trimmed by 4 bases and the J gene end by 0 bases; junction bases not matched to a gene: 7. CDR1 KGHDR and CDR2 SFDVKD come from the germline V gene. CDR3 length: 16 amino acids. Over 18 months, lack of ophthalmopathy progression marked Graves' hyperthyroidism as stable. Participants, patients aged 18 to 65, had newly diagnosed hyperthyroidism with a duration under 2 months. Not enrolled were patients with uncontrolled infection, other autoimmune disease, pregnancy or lactation. Thyroid ultrasound and orbital computed tomography, with clinical symptoms and serum thyroxine and TRAb, informed diagnoses. Amplification yielded TCR beta CDR3 regions, with RNA transcripts as the source. When the TCR CDR3 underwent first-round RT-PCR, the HTBI primer set was used. Each CDR3 protein gets one entry after TCRdb re-called the multiplex PCR reads with MiXCR. The profile shows roughly 800,000 distinct CDR3 sequences, roughly 40% of them singletons.

This receptor was identified in a man aged 18-30 years with Graves' hyperthyroidism. Sequencing was done on a sample of blood. The chain uses TRBV24-1 and TRBJ1-2, with TRBD1 identical over 7 bases. The CDR3 nucleotides are TGTGCCACCAGTGACTCCGGGACAGCGACTAACTATGGCTACACCTTC. Its protein product is CATSDSGTATNYGYTF.